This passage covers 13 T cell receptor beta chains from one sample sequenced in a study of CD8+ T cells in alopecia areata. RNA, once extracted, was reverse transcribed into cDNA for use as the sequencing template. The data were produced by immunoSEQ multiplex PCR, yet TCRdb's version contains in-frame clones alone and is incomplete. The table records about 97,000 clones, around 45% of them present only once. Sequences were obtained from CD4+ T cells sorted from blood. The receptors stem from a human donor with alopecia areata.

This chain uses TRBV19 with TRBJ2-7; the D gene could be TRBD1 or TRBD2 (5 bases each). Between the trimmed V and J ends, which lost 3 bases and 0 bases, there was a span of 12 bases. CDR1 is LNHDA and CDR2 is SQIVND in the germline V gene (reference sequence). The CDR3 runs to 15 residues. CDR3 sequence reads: CASSIPGTYSYEQYF. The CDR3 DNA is TGTGCCAGTAGTATTCCCGGGACGTACTCCTACGAGCAGTACTTC.

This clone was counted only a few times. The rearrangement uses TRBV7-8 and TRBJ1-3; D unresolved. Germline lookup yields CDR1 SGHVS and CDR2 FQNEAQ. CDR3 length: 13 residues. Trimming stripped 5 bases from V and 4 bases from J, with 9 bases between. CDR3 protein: CASSEALGNTIYF. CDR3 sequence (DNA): TGTGCCAGCAGCGAGGCCCTCGGAAACACCATATATTTT.

The CDR3 is CASSLGTSGSGTDTQYF. The CDR3 bases are TGCGCCAGCAGCTTGGGGACTAGCGGGAGCGGCACAGATACGCAGTATTTT. The gene calls are TRBV5-1 and TRBJ2-3; the match to TRBD2 covers 13 bases. V trimming: 0 bases; J trimming: 1 base; junction bases outside the gene matches: 2. CDR1 SGHRS and CDR2 YFSETQ come from the germline V gene. The CDR3 consists of 17 residues. Complete variable domain (other parts from reference TRBV5-1 and TRBJ2-3): KAGVTQTPRYLIKTRGQQVTLSCSPISGHRSVSWYQQTPGQGLQFLFEYFSETQRNKGNFPGRFSGRQFSNSRSEMNVSTLELGDSALYLCASSLGTSGSGTDTQYFGPGTRLTVL.

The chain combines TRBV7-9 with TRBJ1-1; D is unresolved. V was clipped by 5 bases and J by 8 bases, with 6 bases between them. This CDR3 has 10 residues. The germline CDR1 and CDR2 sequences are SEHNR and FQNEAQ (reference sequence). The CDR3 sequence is CASSGQEAFF. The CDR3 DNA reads TGTGCCAGCAGCGGGCAGGAAGCTTTCTTT.

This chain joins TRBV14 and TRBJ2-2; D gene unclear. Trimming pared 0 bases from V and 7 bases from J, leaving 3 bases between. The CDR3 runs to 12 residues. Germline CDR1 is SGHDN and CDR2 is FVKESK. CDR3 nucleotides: TGTGCCAGCAGCCAAGACTACGGGGAGCTGTTTTTT. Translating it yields CASSQDYGELFF.

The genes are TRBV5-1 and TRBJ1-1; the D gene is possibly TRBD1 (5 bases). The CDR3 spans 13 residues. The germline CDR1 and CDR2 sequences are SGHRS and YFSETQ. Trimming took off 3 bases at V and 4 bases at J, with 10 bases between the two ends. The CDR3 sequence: CASSSLRGTEAFF. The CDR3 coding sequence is TGCGCCAGCAGCTCCTTAAGGGGCACTGAAGCTTTCTTT.

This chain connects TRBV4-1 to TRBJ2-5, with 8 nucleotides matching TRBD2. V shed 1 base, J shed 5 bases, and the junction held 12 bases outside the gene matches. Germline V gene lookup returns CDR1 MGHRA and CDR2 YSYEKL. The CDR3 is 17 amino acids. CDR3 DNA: TGCGCCAGCAGCCAAGGTGGAGTGGCGGGGGGCGGGGAGACCCAGTACTTC. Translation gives CASSQGGVAGGGETQYF.

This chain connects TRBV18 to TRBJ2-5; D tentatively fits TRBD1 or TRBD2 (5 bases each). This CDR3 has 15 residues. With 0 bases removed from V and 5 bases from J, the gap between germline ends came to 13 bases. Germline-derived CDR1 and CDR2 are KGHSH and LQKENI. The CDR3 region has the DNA TGTGCCAGCTCACCACCGATGGGAGCAGGGGAGACCCAGTACTTC. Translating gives CASSPPMGAGETQYF.

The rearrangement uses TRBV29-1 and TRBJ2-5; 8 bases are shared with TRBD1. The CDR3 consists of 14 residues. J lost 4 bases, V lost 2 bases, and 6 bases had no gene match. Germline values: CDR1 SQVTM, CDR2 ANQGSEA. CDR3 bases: TGCAGCGTTGAACGGACAGGGTATGGAGAGACCCAGTACTTC. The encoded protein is CSVERTGYGETQYF.

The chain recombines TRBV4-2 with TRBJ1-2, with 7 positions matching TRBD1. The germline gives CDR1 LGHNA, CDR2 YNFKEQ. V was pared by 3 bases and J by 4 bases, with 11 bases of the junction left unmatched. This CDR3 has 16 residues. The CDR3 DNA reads TGTGCCAGCAGCCATCCCAGGACAGGATTCATCTATGGCTACACCTTC. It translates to CASSHPRTGFIYGYTF.

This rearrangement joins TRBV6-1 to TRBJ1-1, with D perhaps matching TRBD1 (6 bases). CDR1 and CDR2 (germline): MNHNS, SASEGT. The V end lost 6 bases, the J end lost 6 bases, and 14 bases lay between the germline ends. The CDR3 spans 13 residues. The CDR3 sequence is CASRLGGVPEAFF. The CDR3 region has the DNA TGTGCCAGCAGACTCGGGGGCGTCCCTGAAGCTTTCTTT.

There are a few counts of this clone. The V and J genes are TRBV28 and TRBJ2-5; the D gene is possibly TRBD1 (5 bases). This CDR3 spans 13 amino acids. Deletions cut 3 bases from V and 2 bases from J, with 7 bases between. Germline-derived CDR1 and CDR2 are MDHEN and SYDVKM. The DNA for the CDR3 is TGTGCCAGCAGTTTCTACAGGCAAGAGACCCAGTACTTC. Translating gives CASSFYRQETQYF.

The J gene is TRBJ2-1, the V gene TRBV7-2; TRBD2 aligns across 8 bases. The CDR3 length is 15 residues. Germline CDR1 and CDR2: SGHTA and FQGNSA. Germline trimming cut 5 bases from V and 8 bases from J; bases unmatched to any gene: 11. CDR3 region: CASSQLWTSLDEQFF. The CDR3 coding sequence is TGTGCCAGCAGCCAACTCTGGACTAGCCTCGATGAGCAGTTCTTC.